This T cell receptor (beta chain) was captured by sequencing in a study of T cell changes during pregnancy in multiple sclerosis. Method: immunoSEQ multiplex PCR; TCRdb's copy keeps in-frame clones and lacks some. The profile covers 90,000 to 120,000 clones, with around nine tenths appearing a single time and around 1.2% taken by the ten largest. Per the germline V gene, CDR1 is SGHTA and CDR2 is FQGNSA. With 1 base removed from V and 5 bases from J, the gap between germline ends came to 15 bases. The CDR3 is 15 amino acids. The TCR comes from a female donor with multiple sclerosis, enrolled in a pregnancy study. This material consisted of peripheral blood, taken in the second trimester of pregnancy. V gene TRBV7-2 combines with J gene TRBJ2-7; tentatively, D is TRBD2 (5 bases). The CDR3 DNA reads as TGTGCCAGCAGCTTAGGCTGGCTAGCTTACCACGAGCAGTACTTC. Its translation: CASSLGWLAYHEQYF.